Each of the 24 T cell receptor beta chains below was sequenced from the same sample in a study of blood T cell repertoires in COVID-19. Sequencing used immunoSEQ multiplex PCR; TCRdb keeps in-frame clones, though not all of them. Among about 260,000 clones listed, about 87% were seen once. Sample: PBMCs or T cells enriched from blood (not recorded which). These receptors were taken from a woman aged 40 to 55 who had been exposed to COVID-19.

As for this clone: The sample holds other DNA sequences that translate to the same CDR3. The genes are TRBV5-1 and TRBJ1-1; 9 bases fit TRBD1. Per germline, CDR1 SGHRS and CDR2 YFSETQ. The ends lost 0 bases at V and 4 bases at J; junction bases unmatched: 4. This CDR3 contains 15 residues. The CDR3 nucleotides are TGCGCCAGCAGCTTGGCCGGGACAGGGTTCACTGAAGCTTTCTTT. It yields the protein CASSLAGTGFTEAFF.

The genes are TRBV6-5 and TRBJ1-1; unclear D gene. CDR1 MNHEY and CDR2 SVGAGI come from the germline V gene. CDR3 length equals 14 residues. V lost 7 bases, J lost 0 bases, and 12 bases lay in between. For the CDR3, the DNA is TGTGCCAGCAAGGAGGGCGTCATGAACACTGAAGCTTTCTTT. Translation: CASKEGVMNTEAFF.

The J gene is TRBJ2-7, the V gene TRBV11-2, with 10 nucleotides matching TRBD1. The germline V gene encodes CDR1 SGHAT and CDR2 FQNNGV. The V and J ends lost 5 bases and 1 base, in that order; junction bases with no gene match: 5. The CDR3 is 15 residues long. This CDR3 reads CASSRAGQGSYEQYF. The CDR3 DNA is TGTGCCAGCAGCCGGGCGGGACAGGGGTCCTACGAGCAGTACTTC.

V is TRBV11-3 and J is TRBJ2-2; D may be TRBD1 (6 bases). CDR1 is SGHNT and CDR2 is YENEEA in the germline V gene. The CDR3 is 16 amino acids. Trimming stripped 5 bases from V and 5 bases from J, with 18 bases between. CDR3 sequence: CASSLRDTLGTGELFF. CDR3 bases: TGTGCCAGCAGCCTACGGGACACTTTGGGTACCGGGGAGCTGTTTTTT.

This chain connects TRBV28 to TRBJ2-7; a possible D gene is TRBD1 (5 bases). Germline values: CDR1 MDHEN, CDR2 SYDVKM. V was pared by 0 bases and J by 5 bases, with 17 bases between. The CDR3 has 16 amino acids. CDR3: CASSLCGQAGSDEQYV. CDR3 DNA: TGTGCCAGCAGTTTATGCGGCCAGGCAGGGTCAGACGAGCAGTACGTC.

J is TRBJ2-5 and V is TRBV28; TRBD2 matches at 7 bases. V shed 2 bases, J shed 6 bases, and the junction held 6 bases outside the gene matches. Germline V gene data show CDR1 as MDHEN and CDR2 as SYDVKM. The CDR3 runs to 14 residues. In DNA form, the CDR3 reads TGTGCCAGCAGTTTAGGGGGGGGTTTGAAGACCCAGTACTTC. Amino acids: CASSLGGGLKTQYF.

V and J are TRBV5-1 and TRBJ1-1; the match to TRBD1 covers 9 bases. V shed 1 base and J 7 bases; nucleotides not matched to a gene: 8. CDR3 size: 15 residues. From germline, CDR1 is SGHRS and CDR2 YFSETQ. CDR3 coding DNA: TGCGCCAGCAGCTTGCCAACAGGGGGCGGGGGTGAAGCTTTCTTT. Amino acid sequence: CASSLPTGGGGEAFF.

The chain joins TRBV15 to TRBJ2-7; D possibly corresponds to TRBD1 (6 bases). The germline V and J ends were trimmed by 0 bases and 5 bases, with 20 bases remaining between them. There are 17 residues in the CDR3. The germline V gene encodes CDR1 LNHNV and CDR2 YYDKDF (reference sequence). CDR3 sequence reads: CATSREVGATGTHEQYF. In DNA form, the CDR3 reads TGTGCCACCAGCAGAGAGGTCGGGGCGACAGGTACTCACGAGCAGTACTTC.

This sequence joins TRBV19 and TRBJ2-2; 13 bases agree with TRBD2. Germline V gene sequence: CDR1 LNHDA, CDR2 SQIVND (reference sequence). CDR3 size: 19 residues. J lost 5 bases, V lost 6 bases, and 15 bases had no gene match. CDR3: CASRIAGVETSGRTGELFF. The DNA for the CDR3 is TGTGCCAGTAGAATTGCCGGTGTCGAGACTAGCGGGAGGACCGGGGAGCTGTTTTTT.

The chain uses TRBV4-2 and TRBJ2-7, with 8 bases fitting TRBD2. CDR1 and CDR2 (germline): LGHNA, YNFKEQ. This CDR3 is 13 amino acids long. V lost 4 bases and J lost 2; bases outside the gene matches: 1. For the CDR3, the DNA is TGTGCCAGCAGCCCCGGGGGGGCCTACGAGCAGTACTTC. Translation: CASSPGGAYEQYF.

V gene TRBV14 combines with J gene TRBJ1-2; possibly TRBD1 for D (5 bases). The CDR3 has 15 amino acids. Per germline, CDR1 SGHDN and CDR2 FVKESK. V lost 0 bases to trimming and J lost 6 bases, with 14 bases between them. Here the CDR3 DNA reads TGTGCCAGCAGCCAAGACGTCAGGGTTCGGAATGGCTACACCTTC. This sequence encodes CASSQDVRVRNGYTF.

The chain links TRBV27 to TRBJ2-2, with TRBD1 identical over 7 bases. The V and J ends lost 5 bases and 4 bases, in that order; junction bases with no gene match: 4. The germline gives CDR1 MNHEY, CDR2 SMNVEV (reference sequence). The CDR3 extends over 14 amino acids. CDR3 in amino acids: CASSRQGSTGELFF. The DNA for the CDR3 is TGTGCCAGCAGTAGACAGGGAAGCACCGGGGAGCTGTTTTTT.

The rearrangement uses TRBV6-2 or TRBV6-3 and TRBJ2-7; tentative D call: TRBD1 (6 bases). Trimming removed 2 bases at V and 2 bases at J, with 13 bases between. The germline gives CDR1 MNHEY, CDR2 SVGEGT. This CDR3 spans 15 amino acids. Here the CDR3 reads CASSYRGGRPYEQYF. The CDR3 DNA sequence: TGTGCCAGCAGTTACCGAGGGGGACGCCCCTACGAGCAGTACTTC.

The chain carries TRBV12-3 or TRBV12-4 and TRBJ2-7; the D gene is possibly TRBD1 (6 bases). Trimming left V 2 bases short and J 6 bases short, with 11 bases between. This CDR3 is built from 13 residues. CDR3 sequence reads: CASSLRGTVEQYF. CDR3 coding DNA: TGTGCCAGCAGTTTAAGGGGGACCGTCGAGCAGTACTTC.

The chain uses TRBV19 and TRBJ1-4; D not resolved. This CDR3 is 14 amino acids long. V dropped 5 bases and J dropped 6 bases, with 13 bases sitting between them. The germline gives CDR1 LNHDA, CDR2 SQIVND (reference sequence). The CDR3 spells CASSLGSLYEKLFF. The CDR3 DNA follows: TGTGCCAGTAGTCTCGGGAGTTTATATGAAAAACTGTTTTTT.

This rearrangement joins TRBV5-1 to TRBJ2-1, with 9 bases identical to TRBD2. Germline CDR1 SGHRS, CDR2 YFSETQ. The CDR3 has 16 residues. The J segment lost 7 bases and the V segment lost 0 bases, leaving 8 bases of the junction unmatched. The CDR3 sequence: CASSLAPGLASNEQFF. CDR3 nucleotide sequence: TGCGCCAGCAGCTTGGCCCCGGGACTAGCTTCAAATGAGCAGTTCTTC.

The genes are TRBV9 and TRBJ1-3; the match to TRBD1 covers 8 bases. The V segment lost 0 bases and the J segment 2 bases; nucleotides outside the gene matches: 7. The germline gives CDR1 SGDLS, CDR2 YYNGEE. The length of the CDR3 is 17 residues. CDR3: CASSVGGTGLAGNTIYF. The DNA for the CDR3 is TGTGCCAGCAGCGTAGGGGGGACAGGTTTGGCTGGAAACACCATATATTTT.

The rearrangement joins TRBV19 to TRBJ1-5, with a weak D call TRBD1 (5 bases). CDR3 length: 16 residues. The germline CDR1 and CDR2 sequences are LNHDA and SQIVND (reference sequence). V gave up 1 base and J gave up 7 bases, with 17 bases separating them. Here the CDR3 DNA reads TGTGCCAGTAGTATAGTTAACAGGACGCCAGGGCAGCCCCAGCATTTT. It is translated as CASSIVNRTPGQPQHF.

This clone was detected once. The rearrangement joins TRBV30 to TRBJ2-4; D gene unclear. CDR1 GTSNPN and CDR2 SVGIG come from the germline V gene (reference sequence). This CDR3 is 11 amino acids long. V lost 4 bases and J lost 6, with 7 bases in between. CDR3 sequence: CAWNTGNIQYF. The CDR3 region has the DNA TGTGCCTGGAACACGGGAAACATTCAGTACTTC.

The rearrangement uses TRBV11-2 and TRBJ1-3; D is unclear. V dropped 2 bases and J dropped 3 bases, with 8 bases sitting between them. The CDR3 runs 14 residues. Per the germline V gene, CDR1 is SGHAT and CDR2 is FQNNGV. DNA for the CDR3: TGTGCCAGCAGCTTACAACAGCTTGGAAACACCATATATTTT. Its protein product is CASSLQQLGNTIYF.

The gene calls are TRBV7-2 and TRBJ2-5, with 10 bases identical to TRBD2. After removal of 7 bases from V and 4 bases from J, the junction contained 12 bases not matched to a gene. The CDR3 contains 16 residues. Germline CDR1 SGHTA, CDR2 FQGNSA. The CDR3 region is CASTPVAGGRIETQYF. CDR3 DNA: TGTGCCAGCACCCCCGTAGCGGGGGGCCGGATAGAGACCCAGTACTTC.

The gene calls are TRBV7-8 and TRBJ2-7, with D possibly being TRBD1 (5 bases). This CDR3 has 14 residues. Per the germline V gene, CDR1 is SGHVS and CDR2 is FQNEAQ. The V end was cut by 5 bases, the J end by 4 bases, with 15 bases between. The CDR3 bases are TGTGCCAGCAGCCGTTCAGGGTTAAGGTACGAGCAGTACTTC. Its translation: CASSRSGLRYEQYF. Looking up the rest from reference TRBV7-8 and TRBJ2-7 gives the full variable domain: GAGVSQSPRYKVAKRGQDVALRCDPISGHVSLFWYQQALGQGPEFLTYFQNEAQLDKSGLPSDRFFAERPEGSVSTLKIQRTQQEDSAVYLCASSRSGLRYEQYFGPGTRLTVT.

The chain recombines TRBV12-5 with TRBJ2-7; TRBD1 is a possible D gene (6 bases). CDR3 size: 16 residues. Trimming shortened V by 5 bases and J by 2 bases, and 19 bases separated the two germline ends. CDR1 and CDR2 (germline): LGHNT, FRNRAP. In DNA form, the CDR3 reads TGTGCTAGTGGTCGAAATTCAGGGGTTGGGACCTACGAGCAGTACTTC. It codes for CASGRNSGVGTYEQYF. Variable domain in full (rest from reference TRBV12-5 and TRBJ2-7): DARVTQTPRHKVTEMGQEVTMRCQPILGHNTVFWYRQTMMQGLELLAYFRNRAPLDDSGMPKDRFSAEMPDATLATLKIQPSEPRDSAVYFCASGRNSGVGTYEQYFGPGTRLTVT.

This clone was counted a single time. J is TRBJ2-3 and V is TRBV3-1 (or the pseudogene TRBV3-2), with 7 bases fitting TRBD1. J was trimmed by 2 bases and V by 2 bases; bases with no gene match: 4. The CDR3 has 15 residues. Germline CDR1 LGHDT, CDR2 YNNKEL (reference sequence). The CDR3 loop reads CASSQWTGTTDTQYF. CDR3 coding DNA: TGTGCCAGCAGCCAATGGACAGGAACCACAGATACGCAGTATTTT.